This T cell receptor (beta chain) was captured by sequencing in a study of T cells in Graves' hyperthyroidism and ophthalmopathy. This clonotype was counted between two and nine times. Its antigen remains unidentified. The V and J ends lost 3 bases and 6 bases, in that order; junction bases with no gene match: 5. There are 15 residues in the CDR3. Regarding the study as a whole: A 13 V-J model separated ophthalmopathy from stable hyperthyroidism.

Each patient was aged 18 to 65 and had newly diagnosed hyperthyroidism of under 2 months' duration. Using RNA transcripts as the source, TCR beta CDR3 regions were amplified. RT-PCR in the first round (using the HTBI primer set) targeted the TCR CDR3. One entry per CDR3 protein results from TCRdb running MiXCR on the multiplex PCR reads. The sample includes under 350,000 distinct CDR3 sequences, less than 30% of them seen just once. The sequence was obtained from a man between 40 and 49 years old with Graves' hyperthyroidism that later progressed to Graves' ophthalmopathy. The sequenced sample was blood. This chain uses TRBV12-3 or TRBV12-4 with TRBJ2-2; the match to TRBD1 covers 9 bases. The CDR3 loop reads CASSLTGGGAGELFF. In DNA form, the CDR3 reads TGTGCCAGCAGTTTGACAGGGGGTGGGGCCGGGGAGCTGTTTTTT.